The subject of this entry is one T cell receptor beta chain. The record originates from a study of blood T cell repertoires in COVID-19. This CDR3 is built from 14 residues. Trimming shortened V by 2 bases and J by 10 bases, and 16 bases separated the two germline ends. Germline values: CDR1 SGHTA, CDR2 FQGNSA. Here immunoSEQ multiplex PCR was the method, and the copy in TCRdb shows in-frame clones only, minus some. The top ten clones hold 5.5% to 7% of a sample with 200,000 or so clones, about nine tenths of them seen once. This chain uses TRBV7-2 with TRBJ2-3; possible D gene TRBD2, 6 bases. The specimen was peripheral blood. The TCR comes from a man at least 80 years old with acute or convalescent COVID-19. The CDR3 DNA is TGTGCCAGCAGCTTAATTGTTGAGGAGGGTTCGCAGTATTTT. Translation gives CASSLIVEEGSQYF.